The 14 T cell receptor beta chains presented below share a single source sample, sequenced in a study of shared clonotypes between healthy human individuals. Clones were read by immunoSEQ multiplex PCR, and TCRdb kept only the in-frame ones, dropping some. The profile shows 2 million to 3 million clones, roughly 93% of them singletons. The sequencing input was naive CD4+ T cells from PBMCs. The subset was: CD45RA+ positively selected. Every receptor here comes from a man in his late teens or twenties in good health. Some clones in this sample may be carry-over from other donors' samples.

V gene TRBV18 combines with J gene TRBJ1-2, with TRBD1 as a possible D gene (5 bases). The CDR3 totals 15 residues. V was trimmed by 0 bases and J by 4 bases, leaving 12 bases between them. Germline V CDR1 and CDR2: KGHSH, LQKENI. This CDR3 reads CASSPPGVGAYGYTF. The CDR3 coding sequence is TGTGCCAGCTCACCACCGGGGGTAGGGGCCTATGGCTACACCTTC.

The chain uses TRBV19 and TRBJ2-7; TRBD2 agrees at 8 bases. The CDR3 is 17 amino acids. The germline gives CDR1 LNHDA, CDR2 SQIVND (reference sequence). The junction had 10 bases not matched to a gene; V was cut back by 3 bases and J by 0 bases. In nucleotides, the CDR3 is TGTGCCAGTAGTATCACCCGTGGTAGCGGGATCTCCTACGAGCAGTACTTC. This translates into CASSITRGSGISYEQYF.

The CDR3 nucleotides read TGTGCCAGCCTTCCTGAACTTAGCTCCTACGAGCAGTACTTC. Translation gives CASLPELSSYEQYF. This chain links TRBV6-6 with TRBJ2-7; the D is unclear. The V end was cut by 8 bases, the J end by 0 bases, with 14 bases between. CDR1 and CDR2 from the germline V gene are MNHNY and SVGAGI (reference sequence). The CDR3 has 14 amino acids.

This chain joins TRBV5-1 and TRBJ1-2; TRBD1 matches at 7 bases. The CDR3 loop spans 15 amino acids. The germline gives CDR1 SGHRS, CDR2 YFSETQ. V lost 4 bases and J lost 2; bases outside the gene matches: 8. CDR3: CASSLGQEKNYGYTF. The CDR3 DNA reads TGCGCCAGCAGCCTAGGACAGGAGAAAAACTATGGCTACACCTTC.

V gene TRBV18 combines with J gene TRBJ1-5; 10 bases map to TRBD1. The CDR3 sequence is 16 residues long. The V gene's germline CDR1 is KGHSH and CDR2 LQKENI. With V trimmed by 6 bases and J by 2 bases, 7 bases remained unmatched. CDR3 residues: CASSRQGAKGNQPQHF. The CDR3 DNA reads TGTGCCAGCTCCCGACAGGGGGCTAAGGGCAATCAGCCCCAGCATTTT.

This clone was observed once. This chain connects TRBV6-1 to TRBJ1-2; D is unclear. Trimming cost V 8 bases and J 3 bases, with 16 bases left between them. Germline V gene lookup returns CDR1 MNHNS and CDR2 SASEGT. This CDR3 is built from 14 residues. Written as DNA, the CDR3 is TGTGCCAGCTTAATGGACTCCGGGTACTATGGCTACACCTTC. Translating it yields CASLMDSGYYGYTF.

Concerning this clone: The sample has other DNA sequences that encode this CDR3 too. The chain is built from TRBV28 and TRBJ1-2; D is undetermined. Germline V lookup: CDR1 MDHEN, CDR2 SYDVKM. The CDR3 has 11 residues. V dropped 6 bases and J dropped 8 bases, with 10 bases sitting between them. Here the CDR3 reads CASSPSGGYTF. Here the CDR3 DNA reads TGTGCCAGCAGCCCTTCGGGGGGCTACACCTTC.

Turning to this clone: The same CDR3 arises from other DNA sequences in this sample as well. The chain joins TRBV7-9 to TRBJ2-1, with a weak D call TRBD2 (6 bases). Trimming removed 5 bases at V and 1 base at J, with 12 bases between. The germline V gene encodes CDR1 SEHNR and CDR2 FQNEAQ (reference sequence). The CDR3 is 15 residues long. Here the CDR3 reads CASSLRESSYNEQFF. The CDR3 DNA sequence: TGTGCCAGCAGCCTCCGGGAGTCGTCCTACAATGAGCAGTTCTTC. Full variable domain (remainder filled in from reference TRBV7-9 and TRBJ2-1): DTGVSQNPRHKITKRGQNVTFRCDPISEHNRLYWYRQTLGQGPEFLTYFQNEAQLEKSRLLSDRFSAERPKGSFSTLEIQRTEQGDSAMYLCASSLRESSYNEQFFGPGTRLTVL.

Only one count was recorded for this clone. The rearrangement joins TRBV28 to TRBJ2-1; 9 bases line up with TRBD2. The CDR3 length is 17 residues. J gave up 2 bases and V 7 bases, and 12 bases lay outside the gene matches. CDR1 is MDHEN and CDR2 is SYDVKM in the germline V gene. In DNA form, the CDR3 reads TGTGCCAGCACTTCAGTGGCGGGAGGGTTAACCTACAATGAGCAGTTCTTC. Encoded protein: CASTSVAGGLTYNEQFF. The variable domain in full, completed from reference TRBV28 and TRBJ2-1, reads DVKVTQSSRYLVKRTGEKVFLECVQDMDHENMFWYRQDPGLGLRLIYFSYDVKMKEKGDIPEGYSVSREKKERFSLILESASTNQTSMYLCASTSVAGGLTYNEQFFGPGTRLTVL.

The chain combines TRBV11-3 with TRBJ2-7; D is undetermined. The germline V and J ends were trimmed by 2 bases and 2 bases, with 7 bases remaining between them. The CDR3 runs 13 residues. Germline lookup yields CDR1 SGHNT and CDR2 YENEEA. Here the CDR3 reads CASSLSETYEQYF. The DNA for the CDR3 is TGTGCCAGCAGCTTATCCGAAACCTACGAGCAGTACTTC.

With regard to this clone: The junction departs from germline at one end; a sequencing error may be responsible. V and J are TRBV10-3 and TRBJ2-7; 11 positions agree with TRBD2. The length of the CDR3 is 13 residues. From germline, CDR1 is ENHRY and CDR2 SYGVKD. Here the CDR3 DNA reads TGCGTAGCGGGAGGGCCTAGTCAAAGCGAGCAGTACTTC. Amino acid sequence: CVAGGPSQSEQYF.

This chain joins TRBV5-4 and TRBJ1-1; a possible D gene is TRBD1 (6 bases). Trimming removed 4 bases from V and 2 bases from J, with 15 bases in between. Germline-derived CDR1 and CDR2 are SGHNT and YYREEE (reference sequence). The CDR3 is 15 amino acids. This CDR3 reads CASSLMTGGNTEAFF. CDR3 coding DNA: TGTGCCAGCAGCCTAATGACAGGTGGAAACACTGAAGCTTTCTTT. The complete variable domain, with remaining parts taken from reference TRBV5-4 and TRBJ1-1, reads ETGVTQSPTHLIKTRGQQVTLRCSSQSGHNTVSWYQQALGQGPQFIFQYYREEENGRGNFPPRFSGLQFPNYSSELNVNALELDDSALYLCASSLMTGGNTEAFFGQGTRLTVV.

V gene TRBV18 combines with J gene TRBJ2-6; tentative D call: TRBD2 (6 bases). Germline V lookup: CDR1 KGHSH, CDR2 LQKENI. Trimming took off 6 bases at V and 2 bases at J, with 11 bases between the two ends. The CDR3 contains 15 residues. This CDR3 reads CASSFPGAGANVLTF. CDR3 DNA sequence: TGTGCCAGCTCGTTCCCGGGGGCTGGGGCCAACGTCCTGACTTTC.

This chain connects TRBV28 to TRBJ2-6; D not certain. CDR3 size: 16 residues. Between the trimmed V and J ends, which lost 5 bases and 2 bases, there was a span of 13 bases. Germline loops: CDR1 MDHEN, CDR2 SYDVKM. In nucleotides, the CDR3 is TGTGCCAGCAGTCGTCATGACTCGGCTGGGGCCAACGTCCTGACTTTC. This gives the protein CASSRHDSAGANVLTF.